This T cell receptor beta chain comes out of a study of identical twins. Regarding the study as a whole: Insertion counts were lower in abundant cord blood beta clonotypes, a trend that memory repertoires did not show.

Comment on this clonotype: Its antigen is not known.

Germline loops: CDR1 DFQATT, CDR2 SNEGSKA (reference sequence). This CDR3 spans 17 amino acids. Trimming took 0 bases from V and 5 from J; bases not matched to a gene: 12. TCRdb called the 5' RACE reads again in MiXCR, with one record for every CDR3 protein. The repertoire holds about 690,000 distinct CDR3 sequences, with 20% to 25% as singletons. These records were also assigned to another study, of T cells expressing NK-cell markers.

This clonotype was obtained from a woman between 18 and 29 years old in good health. The chain uses TRBV20-1 and TRBJ2-5, with 10 positions matching TRBD1. Sequencing was carried out using PBMCs. CDR3 sequence: CSARDSGTGQGFETQYF. The CDR3 DNA reads TGCAGTGCTAGAGATTCCGGTACGGGACAGGGGTTCGAGACCCAGTACTTC.